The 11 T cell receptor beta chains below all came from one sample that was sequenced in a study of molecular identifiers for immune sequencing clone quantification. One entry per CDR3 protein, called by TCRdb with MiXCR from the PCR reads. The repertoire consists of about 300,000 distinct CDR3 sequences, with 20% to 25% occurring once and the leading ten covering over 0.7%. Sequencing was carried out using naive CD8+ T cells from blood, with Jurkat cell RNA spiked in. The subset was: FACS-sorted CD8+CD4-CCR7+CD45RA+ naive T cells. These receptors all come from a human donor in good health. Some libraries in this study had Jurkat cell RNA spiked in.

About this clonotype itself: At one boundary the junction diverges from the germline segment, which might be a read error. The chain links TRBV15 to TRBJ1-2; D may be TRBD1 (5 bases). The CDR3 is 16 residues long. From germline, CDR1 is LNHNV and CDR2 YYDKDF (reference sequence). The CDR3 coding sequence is TGTGCCACCAGCTCGGGGCACGAAAATACAAACTATGGCCACACCTTC. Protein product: CATSSGHENTNYGHTF.

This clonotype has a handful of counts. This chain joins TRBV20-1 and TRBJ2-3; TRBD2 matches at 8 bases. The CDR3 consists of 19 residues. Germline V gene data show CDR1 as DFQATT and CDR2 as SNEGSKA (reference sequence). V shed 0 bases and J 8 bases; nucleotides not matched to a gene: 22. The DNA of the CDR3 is TGCAGTGCTAGAGATTTTCTTAGTATCGTCGGCGGGGGGTCCGGTACGCAGTATTTT. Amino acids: CSARDFLSIVGGGSGTQYF.

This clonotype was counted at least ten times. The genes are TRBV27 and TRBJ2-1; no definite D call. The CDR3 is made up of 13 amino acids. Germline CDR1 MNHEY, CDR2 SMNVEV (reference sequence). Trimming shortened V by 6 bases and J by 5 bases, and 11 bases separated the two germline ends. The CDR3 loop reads CASSPRADNEQFF. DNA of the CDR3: TGTGCCAGCAGCCCAAGGGCGGACAATGAGCAGTTCTTC.

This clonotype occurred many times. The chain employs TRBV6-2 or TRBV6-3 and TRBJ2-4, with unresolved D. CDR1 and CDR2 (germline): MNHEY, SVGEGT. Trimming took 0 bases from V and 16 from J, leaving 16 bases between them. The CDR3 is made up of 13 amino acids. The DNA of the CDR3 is TGTGCCAGCAGTTACTCGGATGGCGCGCATCAATACTTC. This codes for CASSYSDGAHQYF.

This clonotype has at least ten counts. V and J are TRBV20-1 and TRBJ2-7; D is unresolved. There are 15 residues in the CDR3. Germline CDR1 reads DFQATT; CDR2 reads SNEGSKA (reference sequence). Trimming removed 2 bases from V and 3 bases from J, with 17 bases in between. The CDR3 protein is CSARKSSRPDYEQYF. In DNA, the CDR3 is TGCAGTGCTAGAAAGTCGTCCCGGCCGGACTACGAGCAGTACTTC.

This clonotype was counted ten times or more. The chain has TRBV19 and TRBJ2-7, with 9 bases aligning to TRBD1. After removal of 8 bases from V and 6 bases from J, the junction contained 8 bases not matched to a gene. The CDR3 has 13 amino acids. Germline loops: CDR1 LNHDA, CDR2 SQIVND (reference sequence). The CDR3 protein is CASSTGGPAEQYF. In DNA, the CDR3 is TGTGCCAGTTCCACAGGGGGCCCGGCCGAGCAGTACTTC.

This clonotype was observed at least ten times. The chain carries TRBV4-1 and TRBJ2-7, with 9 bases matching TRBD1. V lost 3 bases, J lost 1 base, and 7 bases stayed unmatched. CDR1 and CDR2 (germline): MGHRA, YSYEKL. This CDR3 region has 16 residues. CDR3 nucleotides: TGCGCCAGCAGCCAGGGGGGGACAGGGATATCCTACGAGCAGTACTTC. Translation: CASSQGGTGISYEQYF.

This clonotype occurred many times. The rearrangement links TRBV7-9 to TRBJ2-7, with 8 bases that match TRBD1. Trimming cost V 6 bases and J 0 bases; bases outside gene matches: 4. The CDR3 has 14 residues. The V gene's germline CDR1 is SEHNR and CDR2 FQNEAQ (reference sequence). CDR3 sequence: CASSNRGDSYEQYF. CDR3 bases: TGTGCCAGCAGTAACAGGGGGGACTCCTACGAGCAGTACTTC.

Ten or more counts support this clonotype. This CDR3 reads CASSIGQEAYEQYF. CDR3 bases: TGTGCCAGTAGTATAGGTCAGGAAGCCTACGAGCAGTACTTC. This chain connects TRBV19 to TRBJ2-7; no clear D gene. Germline values: CDR1 LNHDA, CDR2 SQIVND (reference sequence). CDR3 length equals 14 residues. The V end was cut by 1 base, the J end by 2 bases, with 9 bases between.

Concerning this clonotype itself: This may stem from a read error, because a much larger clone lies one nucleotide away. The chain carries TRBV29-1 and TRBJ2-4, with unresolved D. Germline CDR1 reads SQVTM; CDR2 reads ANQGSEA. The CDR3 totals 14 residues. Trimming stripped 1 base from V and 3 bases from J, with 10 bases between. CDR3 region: CSVEGRSGKNIQYF. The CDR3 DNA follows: TGCAGCGTTGAAGGCAGGAGTGGCAAAAACATTCAGTACTTC. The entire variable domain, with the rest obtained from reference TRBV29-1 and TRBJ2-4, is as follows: SAVISQKPSRDICQRGTSLTIQCQVDSQVTMMFWYRQQPGQSLTLIATANQGSEATYESGFVIDKFPISRPNLTFSTLTVSNMSPEDSSIYLCSVEGRSGKNIQYFGAGTRLSVL.

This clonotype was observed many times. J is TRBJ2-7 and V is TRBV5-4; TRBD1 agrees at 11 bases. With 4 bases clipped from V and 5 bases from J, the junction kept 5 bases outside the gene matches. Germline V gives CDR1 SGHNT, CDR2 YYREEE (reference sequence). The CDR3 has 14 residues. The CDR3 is CASSPGQGVDEQYF. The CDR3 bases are TGTGCCAGCAGCCCGGGACAGGGGGTCGACGAGCAGTACTTC. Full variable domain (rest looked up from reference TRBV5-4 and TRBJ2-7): ETGVTQSPTHLIKTRGQQVTLRCSSQSGHNTVSWYQQALGQGPQFIFQYYREEENGRGNFPPRFSGLQFPNYSSELNVNALELDDSALYLCASSPGQGVDEQYFGPGTRLTVT.